This note documents a single TCR beta chain sequence. In this sample, this clonotype turned up many times. Its antigen has not been determined. No clone much larger than this one lies a single base away; base qualities are absent. These data originate in a study of T cell repertoires in cytomegalovirus infection (dated by TCRdb to the late 2010s). Some background on the complete study: Alongside well-studied HLA-B-restricted epitopes, the peptide stimulations were aimed at recently identified HLA-C-restricted CMV epitopes, whose presentation resists viral immunomodulation. Because public TCR beta signatures pointed to carriage of CMV infection together with the matching HLA type, the HLA type of each donor mattered for the analysis. Overall results and qualifications from the work: The ex vivo response was dominated by HLA-C-restricted CMV-specific TCR beta clonotypes, and the single most frequent clonotype in two of eight donors was supplied by these HLA-C-restricted clonotypes. In both this cohort and an independent roughly 350-donor cohort, the cumulative frequency of public TCR beta family members distinguished carriers of CMV infection plus the relevant HLA type.

CDR1 and CDR2, looked up from the germline V gene (reference sequence), are SEHNR and FQNEAQ. The trim is 0 bases for V and 5 bases for J, with a gap of 10 bases between the germline ends. The CDR3 covers 14 residues, taking in both the cysteine and the phenylalanine. Of all the DNA, just the CDR3 is kept, 42 bases in frame from base 1. The instrument was an Illumina HiSeq 1500. TCRdb redid the processing of the public reads, applying fastp at Q25 and MiXCR, and retained in-frame beta chains. A single entry per CDR3 protein holds the most common genes and DNA from its merged rows. In this sample the table shows about a million distinct CDR3 sequences, roughly 30% of which occur a single time. The biggest ten clones account for roughly 13% of the sample. What the treatment or condition label conveys for this sample: in vitro stimulation with specific CMV peptide epitopes to enrich CMV-specific T cells.

The specimen was cultured CD8+ T cells from PBMCs, collected from culture after CMV antigen stimulation. Here the chain combines TRBV7-9 and TRBJ2-5; TRBD2 could be the D gene, as 6 bases match. The receptor was isolated from a human donor in good health (CMV status not recorded). Some clones in this sample may be carry-over from other donors' samples. The DNA sequence reads TGTGCCAGCAGCTTAGCAAGGGACTGGGAGACCCAGTACTTC. Protein translation: CASSLARDWETQYF. The full variable domain, with segments outside the CDR3 supplied by the reference TRBV7-9 and TRBJ2-5 proteins, appears as DTGVSQNPRHKITKRGQNVTFRCDPISEHNRLYWYRQTLGQGPEFLTYFQNEAQLEKSRLLSDRFSAERPKGSFSTLEIQRTEQGDSAMYLCASSLARDWETQYFGPGTRLLVL.